A single sample is the source of the 16 T cell receptor beta chains below, sequenced in a study of graft-versus-host responses after intestinal transplantation. Processing was applied to graft tissue in order to liberate intraepithelial and lamina propria lymphocytes. Measured with immunoSEQ multiplex PCR; TCRdb has only the in-frame clones, and not every one. Here the sample spans tens of thousands of clones, around 87% being singletons. The sample in question was ileum tissue, obtained approximately 200 days after intestinal transplant. All receptors derive from a human patient who received an intestinal transplant, so some T cells may come from the graft donor.

The count of this clone is one. The chain recombines TRBV30 with TRBJ2-7; D ambiguous. The length of the CDR3 is 13 residues. Trimming left V 0 bases short and J 3 bases short, with 9 bases between. Germline V gene data show CDR1 as GTSNPN and CDR2 as SVGIG (reference sequence). The CDR3: CAWSVGNVYEQYF. CDR3 nucleotide sequence: TGTGCCTGGAGTGTAGGGAACGTCTACGAGCAGTACTTC.

The CDR3 is CASSWGRPNTEAFF. In DNA form, the CDR3 reads TGTGCCAGCAGTTGGGGCAGACCAAACACTGAAGCTTTCTTT. The V gene is TRBV28, the J gene TRBJ1-1; possible D gene TRBD1, 5 bases. CDR1 and CDR2 (germline): MDHEN, SYDVKM. The CDR3 loop spans 14 amino acids. With 4 bases removed from V and 2 bases from J, the gap between germline ends came to 11 bases. The full variable domain, in which reference TRBV28 and TRBJ1-1 provide the parts outside the CDR3, is DVKVTQSSRYLVKRTGEKVFLECVQDMDHENMFWYRQDPGLGLRLIYFSYDVKMKEKGDIPEGYSVSREKKERFSLILESASTNQTSMYLCASSWGRPNTEAFFGQGTRLTVV.

The CDR3 here is CASSSSQGMQETQYF. CDR3 nucleotide sequence: TGTGCCAGCAGTTCCTCCCAGGGAATGCAAGAGACCCAGTACTTC. The rearrangement uses TRBV25-1 and TRBJ2-5; D perhaps matches TRBD1 (5 bases). Germline lookup yields CDR1 MGHDK and CDR2 SYGVNS. Trimming removed 5 bases from V and 2 bases from J, with 15 bases in between. The CDR3 runs to 15 residues. Supplemented by reference TRBV25-1 and TRBJ2-5, the full variable domain reads EADIYQTPRYLVIGTGKKITLECSQTMGHDKMYWYQQDPGMELHLIHYSYGVNSTEKGDLSSESTVSRIRTEHFPLTLESARPSHTSQYLCASSSSQGMQETQYFGPGTRLLVL.

This clone was recorded only once. The chain joins TRBV28 to TRBJ1-2; 7 bases are a match to TRBD1. V gave up 11 bases and J gave up 8 bases; unmatched junction bases: 8. This CDR3 region has 11 residues. Germline CDR1 is MDHEN and CDR2 is SYDVKM. CDR3 nucleotides: TGTGCCCTTGGGCAGGGGGAAGGCTACACCTTC. This codes for CALGQGEGYTF.

The chain links TRBV28 to TRBJ2-5, with 11 bases that match TRBD2. Trimming at V came to 3 bases and at J to 2 bases, leaving 5 bases not matched to a gene. The length of the CDR3 is 16 residues. In germline, CDR1 is MDHEN, CDR2 SYDVKM. As DNA, the CDR3 is TGTGCCAGCAGTTTTGGGGCTAGCGGGGGGCAAGAGACCCAGTACTTC. Amino acids: CASSFGASGGQETQYF.

For the CDR3, the DNA is TGTGCCAGCAGTCCAGAGCTAGGCTACGAGCAGTACTTC. Protein: CASSPELGYEQYF. V and J are TRBV28 and TRBJ2-7, with D unresolved. This CDR3 is built from 13 residues. V was shortened by 5 bases and J by 3 bases, with 11 bases between the two germline ends. From germline, CDR1 is MDHEN and CDR2 SYDVKM.

V and J are TRBV9 and TRBJ2-7, with TRBD1 identical over 8 bases. The CDR3 runs to 15 residues. The junction had 7 bases not matched to a gene; V was cut back by 3 bases and J by 2 bases. Germline V CDR1 and CDR2: SGDLS, YYNGEE. The CDR3 region has the DNA TGTGCCAGCAGCGGAGAGACAGGGGTTGCCTACGAGCAGTACTTC. Its protein is CASSGETGVAYEQYF.

The chain couples TRBV25-1 to TRBJ1-2; D might be TRBD1 (6 bases). Germline CDR1 and CDR2: MGHDK and SYGVNS. CDR3 length equals 12 residues. Trimming pared 4 bases from V and 8 bases from J, leaving 11 bases between. This CDR3 is CASSGTGLGYTF. The CDR3 nucleotides are TGTGCCAGCAGTGGTACAGGGTTAGGCTACACCTTC.

CDR3 coding DNA: TGTGCCAGCAGAAAAGCGGGAGTAAGGGAGCAGTACTTC. It specifies CASRKAGVREQYF. The chain uses TRBV28 and TRBJ2-7, with 8 nucleotides matching TRBD2. Germline assignment: CDR1 MDHEN and CDR2 SYDVKM. The CDR3 consists of 13 residues. With V trimmed by 6 bases and J by 7 bases, 8 bases remained unmatched.

The chain joins TRBV2 to TRBJ2-7; 7 nucleotides agree with TRBD1. The germline V gene encodes CDR1 SNHLY and CDR2 FYNNEI. The junction had 10 bases not matched to a gene; V was cut back by 1 base and J by 10 bases. This CDR3 has 14 residues. The CDR3 DNA reads as TGTGCCAGCAGTGAAGGGCCCGGGACAGCCGGTCAGTACTTC. Translated, it gives CASSEGPGTAGQYF.

J is TRBJ2-3 and V is TRBV6-5; no definite D call. The CDR3 runs 16 residues. Germline CDR1 MNHEY, CDR2 SVGAGI. Trimming took off 2 bases at V and 0 bases at J, with 12 bases between the two ends. CDR3 amino acids: CASSYPIHRSTDTQYF. The CDR3 DNA is TGTGCCAGCAGTTACCCGATACACCGTAGCACAGATACGCAGTATTTT.

The CDR3 bases are TGTGCCAGCAGCTTGGCACTAGCGGGAGTAGGCTACGAGCAGTACTTC. Its translation is CASSLALAGVGYEQYF. The chain has TRBV5-4 and TRBJ2-7, with 11 bases lining up with TRBD2. The CDR3 is 16 residues long. From germline, CDR1 is SGHNT and CDR2 YYREEE (reference sequence). V lost 0 bases to trimming and J lost 3 bases; unmatched junction nucleotides: 5.

This sequence joins TRBV7-9 and TRBJ2-1, with 7 bases fitting TRBD2. V lost 4 bases to trimming and J lost 2 bases; unmatched junction nucleotides: 8. In germline, CDR1 is SEHNR, CDR2 FQNEAQ (reference sequence). The CDR3 is 16 amino acids. Here the CDR3 DNA reads TGTGCCAGCAGCTCACCAAGCGGGACCCCCTACAATGAGCAGTTCTTC. Translated, it gives CASSSPSGTPYNEQFF.

A remark on this clone: The sample contains more than one DNA sequence encoding this CDR3. The chain employs TRBV9 and TRBJ1-6; D gene ambiguous. Trimming stripped 2 bases from V and 0 bases from J, with 9 bases between. Germline CDR1 reads SGDLS; CDR2 reads YYNGEE. CDR3 length: 16 residues. CDR3 sequence (DNA): TGTGCCAGCAGCGTGGACCCCCGCTCCTATAATTCACCCCTCCACTTT. Amino acids: CASSVDPRSYNSPLHF. The full variable domain, in which reference TRBV9 and TRBJ1-6 provide the parts outside the CDR3, is DSGVTQTPKHLITATGQRVTLRCSPRSGDLSVYWYQQSLDQGLQFLIQYYNGEERAKGNILERFSAQQFPDLHSELNLSSLELGDSALYFCASSVDPRSYNSPLHFGNGTRLTVT.

There are a few counts of this clone. This chain connects TRBV5-1 to TRBJ2-7, with 13 nucleotides matching TRBD2. Germline trimming cut 4 bases from V and 5 bases from J; bases unmatched to any gene: 6. CDR1 is SGHRS and CDR2 is YFSETQ in the germline V gene. The CDR3 has 15 amino acids. The CDR3 loop is CASSPRTSGSNEQYF. As DNA, the CDR3 is TGCGCCAGCAGCCCGAGGACTAGCGGGAGCAACGAGCAGTACTTC.

The CDR3 protein is CASSFGVGGTEAFF. The CDR3 DNA reads TGCGCCAGCAGCTTCGGCGTGGGGGGGACTGAAGCTTTCTTT. This chain connects TRBV5-1 to TRBJ1-1, with a weak D call TRBD1 (5 bases). The CDR3 runs to 14 residues. V shed 2 bases and J shed 5 bases, with 13 bases lying between them. Germline V gives CDR1 SGHRS, CDR2 YFSETQ. Variable domain in full (rest from reference TRBV5-1 and TRBJ1-1): KAGVTQTPRYLIKTRGQQVTLSCSPISGHRSVSWYQQTPGQGLQFLFEYFSETQRNKGNFPGRFSGRQFSNSRSEMNVSTLELGDSALYLCASSFGVGGTEAFFGQGTRLTVV.